This T cell receptor beta chain was identified during a study of CD8 T cells in ankylosing spondylitis. Study results and caveats: Ankylosing spondylitis blood appeared to be characterized by a TCR beta motif of roughly eight highly homologous variants.

This clonotype appeared a few times. The antigen is not known. Germline lookup yields CDR1 SGHTA and CDR2 FQGNSA. Trimming pared 6 bases from V and 0 bases from J, leaving 12 bases between. The CDR3 runs to 15 residues. TCRdb itself ran the 5' RACE reads through MiXCR, one entry per CDR3 protein. Of 300,000 to 400,000 distinct CDR3 sequences listed, more than 20% are singletons. The specimen sequenced was blood, either unsorted or a sorted T cell fraction (not recorded which). This TCR was recovered from a male donor with ankylosing spondylitis. The chain links TRBV7-2 to TRBJ2-1; D is unresolved. The CDR3 sequence: CASRPALGSYNEQFF. DNA of the CDR3: TGTGCCAGCAGACCAGCCCTGGGCTCCTACAATGAGCAGTTCTTC.